This T cell receptor beta chain was obtained from a study of radiotherapy plus CTLA-4 blockade in lung cancer. For the study at large: Disease control was present in 30% to 40% of patients, and objective responses in approximately 20%.

There are a few counts of this clone. Antigen: not known. Treatment of patients with chemo-refractory metastatic non-small-cell lung cancer consisted of focal radiation plus CTLA-4 blockade with ipilimumab. Profiled with immunoSEQ multiplex PCR; TCRdb holds only in-frame clones, not every one. The data hold around 80,000 clones, with less than 85% observed a single time. Findings of the study overall: TCR clones of tumor origin grew in blood after radiotherapy plus ipilimumab. According to reports, early shifts in blood T cell clones, alongside interferon-beta, forecast response most accurately.

The germline gives CDR1 GTSNPN, CDR2 SVGIG (reference sequence). CDR3 length: 16 residues. V lost 4 bases, J lost 5 bases, and 15 bases stayed unmatched. Sequencing used peripheral blood, obtained from a patient treated with radiotherapy plus ipilimumab. The chain uses TRBV30 and TRBJ1-2; 8 bases line up with TRBD1. This receptor was taken from a human donor with non-small cell lung cancer whose response to radiotherapy plus ipilimumab could not be evaluated. CDR3 region: CAWNRPGGVEGYGYTF. The CDR3 bases are TGTGCCTGGAACCGGCCAGGGGGCGTGGAGGGATATGGCTACACCTTC.